The source of this T cell receptor beta chain is a study of cytomegalovirus exposure and HLA in healthy donors. Study context: Earlier, almost 120 million unique TCR beta sequences were recovered from approximately 180 million T cells by an analysis.

Germline CDR1 SGHNT, CDR2 YENEEA. This CDR3 comprises 15 residues. V was pared by 1 base and J by 6 bases, with 6 bases of the junction left unmatched. Findings of the study overall: Using a false discovery rate of 0.05, a later analysis showed that approximately 17,000 TCR beta sequences were associated with HLA alleles. Among TCR beta chains, those listed as cytomegalovirus-associated numbered fewer than 200.

PCR was performed using 60 Vbeta and 13 Jbeta primers. As handled by the study authors: There were about 80 million unique TCR beta chains by a later count, and approximately 10 million of them were shared. Generated by immunoSEQ multiplex PCR, the TCRdb table keeps only in-frame clones and is missing some. Clone size and the V and J calls come from that table; the DNA yielded D and trimming. The table has some 150,000 clones, about four fifths seen once. About this clone: As yet, its antigen is unknown.

Specimen: PBMCs. The V and J genes are TRBV11-3 and TRBJ2-1; 7 nucleotides agree with TRBD1. This TCR was sampled from a woman aged 35 to 49 in good health and CMV-seropositive. This CDR3 is CASSLGDSNSNEQFF. CDR3 in DNA: TGTGCCAGCAGCTTAGGGGACAGTAACTCCAATGAGCAGTTCTTC.